These 26 T cell receptor beta chains were all obtained from the same sample, sequenced in a study of T cell responses to AZD1222 COVID-19 vaccine. Repertoires were generated with immunoSEQ multiplex PCR, while TCRdb's copy carries only in-frame clones and drops some. The sample records around 110,000 clones, 85% to 90% being singletons. The material was peripheral blood, obtained on day 0 of AZD1222 vaccination. The receptors shown here come from an adult in good health.

V is TRBV28 and J is TRBJ2-7; D unclear. Germline CDR1 and CDR2: MDHEN and SYDVKM. CDR3 length: 16 amino acids. Trimming cost V 2 bases and J 6 bases, with 20 bases left between them. The CDR3 is CASSLGLSFTRGEQYF. CDR3 nucleotide sequence: TGTGCCAGCAGTTTAGGGCTGTCCTTTACCCGAGGCGAGCAGTACTTC. Full variable domain (outside the CDR3, taken from reference TRBV28 and TRBJ2-7): DVKVTQSSRYLVKRTGEKVFLECVQDMDHENMFWYRQDPGLGLRLIYFSYDVKMKEKGDIPEGYSVSREKKERFSLILESASTNQTSMYLCASSLGLSFTRGEQYFGPGTRLTVT.

J is TRBJ1-2 and V is TRBV5-6; no reliable D call. The germline V and J ends were trimmed by 6 bases and 3 bases, with 18 bases remaining between them. The CDR3 is 15 residues long. Germline values: CDR1 SGHDT, CDR2 YYEEEE. Here the CDR3 reads CASNSNSPWDYGYTF. The CDR3, as DNA: TGTGCCAGCAACAGCAATTCTCCATGGGACTATGGCTACACCTTC.

J is TRBJ1-3 and V is TRBV6-5, with a weak D call TRBD1 (6 bases). Germline V lookup: CDR1 MNHEY, CDR2 SVGAGI. The V gene lost 6 bases and the J gene lost 4 bases, with 13 bases spanning the gap. The CDR3 is made up of 14 amino acids. Written as DNA, the CDR3 is TGTGCCAGCAGCCCGGGGGGCCCGGGAAACACCATATATTTT. This encodes CASSPGGPGNTIYF.

This clone was detected a few times. The chain carries TRBV5-6 and TRBJ2-1; D is ambiguous. The CDR3 sequence is 12 residues long. The germline gives CDR1 SGHDT, CDR2 YYEEEE. The V and J ends lost 1 base and 6 bases respectively, with 5 bases between them. CDR3 residues: CASSLSGNEQFF. The CDR3 DNA is TGTGCCAGCAGCTTGTCGGGCAATGAGCAGTTCTTC.

About this clone: Other DNA sequences within the sample encode an identical CDR3. The chain links TRBV6-5 to TRBJ2-7; 7 nucleotides align to TRBD2. V was clipped by 6 bases and J by 4 bases; unmatched bases: 3. Per the germline V gene, CDR1 is MNHEY and CDR2 is SVGAGI. The length of the CDR3 is 12 residues. Written as DNA, the CDR3 is TGTGCCAGCAGCCCCGGGGGGTACGAGCAGTACTTC. This codes for CASSPGGYEQYF.

A word on this clone: Other DNA variants within this sample encode the same CDR3. The CDR3 DNA reads as TGCGCCAGCAGCTTGAATCTAGCGGGGGGGTTGTTGGGTGAGCAGTTCTTC. Encoded protein: CASSLNLAGGLLGEQFF. The genes are TRBV5-1 and TRBJ2-1; TRBD2 aligns across 12 bases. The CDR3 has 17 amino acids. Germline-derived CDR1 and CDR2 are SGHRS and YFSETQ. Trimming removed 1 base from V and 9 bases from J; junction bases left unmatched: 11. Full variable domain (outside the CDR3, taken from reference TRBV5-1 and TRBJ2-1): KAGVTQTPRYLIKTRGQQVTLSCSPISGHRSVSWYQQTPGQGLQFLFEYFSETQRNKGNFPGRFSGRQFSNSRSEMNVSTLELGDSALYLCASSLNLAGGLLGEQFFGPGTRLTVL.

The count of this clone is one. The genes are TRBV18 and TRBJ1-5; possibly TRBD1 for D (5 bases). V was trimmed by 3 bases and J by 4 bases, leaving 10 bases between them. This CDR3 comprises 14 residues. The germline V gene encodes CDR1 KGHSH and CDR2 LQKENI. CDR3 region: CASSPARGNQPQHF. The DNA for the CDR3 is TGTGCCAGCTCACCTGCGCGGGGGAATCAGCCCCAGCATTTT.

V is TRBV4-3 and J is TRBJ2-1; possible D gene TRBD2, 5 bases. The V end lost 0 bases, the J end lost 3 bases, and 15 bases lay between the germline ends. CDR3 length: 17 residues. Germline V CDR1 and CDR2: LGHNA, YSLEER. The CDR3 coding sequence is TGCGCCAGCAGCCAAGATCAAGGCGGGCGTAGCTACAATGAGCAGTTCTTC. Its protein product is CASSQDQGGRSYNEQFF.

The V gene is TRBV7-9, the J gene TRBJ1-2, with 10 bases lining up with TRBD1. The CDR3 loop spans 15 amino acids. CDR1 and CDR2 from the germline V gene are SEHNR and FQNEAQ (reference sequence). Losses at the gene ends were 3 bases for V and 2 bases for J; bases not matched to a gene: 3. This CDR3 reads CASSFGQGENYGYTF. The CDR3 DNA is TGTGCCAGCAGCTTTGGACAGGGGGAGAACTATGGCTACACCTTC. The full variable domain, its missing parts supplied by reference TRBV7-9 and TRBJ1-2, is DTGVSQNPRHKITKRGQNVTFRCDPISEHNRLYWYRQTLGQGPEFLTYFQNEAQLEKSRLLSDRFSAERPKGSFSTLEIQRTEQGDSAMYLCASSFGQGENYGYTFGSGTRLTVV.

This rearrangement joins TRBV29-1 to TRBJ2-5; 9 bases agree with TRBD1. The CDR3 is 13 residues long. Germline CDR1 is SQVTM and CDR2 is ANQGSEA. J gave up 5 bases and V 7 bases, and 8 bases lay outside the gene matches. CDR3 nucleotides: TGCAGCGCACAGGGGGCGCGATCGGAGACCCAGTACTTC. This gives the protein CSAQGARSETQYF.

V and J are TRBV7-2 and TRBJ2-1, with D maybe TRBD1 (6 bases). Between the trimmed V and J ends, which lost 3 bases and 1 base, there was a span of 13 bases. The CDR3 has 16 amino acids. Germline assignment: CDR1 SGHTA and CDR2 FQGNSA. CDR3: CASSLGRGPSYNEQFF. In nucleotides, the CDR3 is TGTGCCAGCAGCTTGGGCAGGGGCCCTTCCTACAATGAGCAGTTCTTC.

The V and J genes are TRBV7-2 and TRBJ2-1; D might be TRBD1 (6 bases). The CDR3 loop spans 14 amino acids. The V gene lost 3 bases and the J gene lost 7 bases, with 13 bases spanning the gap. Germline values: CDR1 SGHTA, CDR2 FQGNSA. The CDR3 spells CASSFGGVRNEQFF. CDR3 bases: TGTGCCAGCAGCTTTGGGGGCGTGAGGAATGAGCAGTTCTTC.

This chain uses TRBV4-3 with TRBJ2-1; the D gene is possibly TRBD2 (6 bases). The CDR3 extends over 15 amino acids. Germline CDR1 and CDR2: LGHNA and YSLEER. Deletions cut 0 bases from V and 6 bases from J, with 12 bases between. This CDR3 is CASSQDETSGNEQFF. As DNA, the CDR3 is TGCGCCAGCAGCCAAGATGAGACTAGTGGCAATGAGCAGTTCTTC.

The chain is built from TRBV10-1 and TRBJ1-6; 7 bases are a match to TRBD1. The CDR3 length is 12 residues. Per the germline V gene, CDR1 is WNHNN and CDR2 is SYGVQD (reference sequence). The J segment lost 8 bases and the V segment lost 11 bases, leaving 6 bases of the junction unmatched. The CDR3 loop reads CAVRQGYSPLHF. The CDR3 DNA follows: TGCGCCGTTCGACAGGGTTATTCACCCCTCCACTTT.

The chain couples TRBV4-2 to TRBJ2-1; D not resolved. Per the germline V gene, CDR1 is LGHNA and CDR2 is YNFKEQ. This CDR3 is built from 13 residues. V was clipped by 0 bases and J by 8 bases, with 8 bases between them. Here the CDR3 reads CASSQEMKDEQFF. The CDR3 nucleotides read TGTGCCAGCAGCCAAGAGATGAAGGATGAGCAGTTCTTC.

The chain carries TRBV3-1 (or the pseudogene TRBV3-2) and TRBJ2-1; no definite D call. Germline CDR1 LGHDT, CDR2 YNNKEL (reference sequence). Trimming pared 1 base from V and 7 bases from J, leaving 5 bases between. This CDR3 is built from 12 residues. CDR3 protein: CASSQALNEQFF. The CDR3 bases are TGTGCCAGCAGCCAAGCCTTGAATGAGCAGTTCTTC.

The rearrangement joins TRBV28 to TRBJ2-7, with 8 nucleotides matching TRBD2. Germline CDR1 and CDR2: MDHEN and SYDVKM. V shed 1 base and J 2 bases; nucleotides not matched to a gene: 4. CDR3 length: 15 amino acids. The CDR3 protein is CASSLFVAGTYEQYF. The CDR3 nucleotides read TGTGCCAGCAGTTTATTTGTAGCGGGAACCTACGAGCAGTACTTC.

This clone was recorded a few times. V is TRBV19 and J is TRBJ1-5, with 9 bases matching TRBD1. The trim removed 2 bases at V and 2 bases at J, leaving 7 bases unmatched. CDR3 length equals 17 residues. Germline V gives CDR1 LNHDA, CDR2 SQIVND (reference sequence). This CDR3 is CASSIQDRGRGNQPQHF. The CDR3 nucleotides read TGTGCCAGTAGTATACAGGACAGGGGTAGGGGCAATCAGCCCCAGCATTTT.

The chain recombines TRBV11-1 with TRBJ2-7; TRBD1 aligns across 11 bases. The CDR3 runs to 14 residues. V shed 4 bases, J shed 5 bases, and the junction held 4 bases outside the gene matches. Looked up from germline, CDR1 is SGHAT and CDR2 is FQDESV (reference sequence). In nucleotides, the CDR3 is TGTGCCAGCAGCTCGGGACAGGGGGTCGACGAGCAGTACTTC. It codes for CASSSGQGVDEQYF.

The rearrangement joins TRBV18 to TRBJ1-3, with a weak D call TRBD1 (6 bases). V lost 6 bases, J lost 8 bases, and 11 bases lay in between. This CDR3 has 12 amino acids. Germline lookup yields CDR1 KGHSH and CDR2 LQKENI. The CDR3 bases are TGTGCCAGCTCTACGGGGGCGGACACCATATATTTT. Protein sequence: CASSTGADTIYF.

This chain uses TRBV18 with TRBJ1-2; a weak D match, TRBD1 (5 bases). This CDR3 spans 12 amino acids. The germline V gene encodes CDR1 KGHSH and CDR2 LQKENI. V lost 6 bases and J lost 7, with 12 bases in between. CDR3 DNA: TGTGCCAGCTCTGCGGGGGATCGTGGCTACACCTTC. It specifies CASSAGDRGYTF.

The J gene is TRBJ2-1, the V gene TRBV12-3 or TRBV12-4; no clear D gene. Trimming removed 4 bases from V and 7 bases from J, with 8 bases in between. This CDR3 is 12 amino acids long. For the CDR3, the DNA is TGTGCCAGCAGTTACCTGATGAATGAGCAGTTCTTC. This gives the protein CASSYLMNEQFF.

The J gene is TRBJ1-1, the V gene TRBV2, with D uncertain. The germline V gene has CDR1 SNHLY and CDR2 FYNNEI. V was shortened by 6 bases and J by 0 bases, with 8 bases between the two germline ends. The CDR3 runs 13 residues. This chain's CDR3 is CASRVDLNTEAFF. CDR3 nucleotides: TGTGCCAGCAGGGTGGACTTGAACACTGAAGCTTTCTTT.

The chain recombines TRBV7-3 with TRBJ2-3, with D perhaps being TRBD1 or TRBD2 (5 bases each). V dropped 5 bases and J dropped 8 bases, with 14 bases sitting between them. Germline CDR1 SGHTA, CDR2 FQGTGA. CDR3 length equals 13 residues. The CDR3, as DNA: TGTGCCAGCAGCACGGGACCCGGGGCTACGCAGTATTTT. It yields the protein CASSTGPGATQYF. The variable domain in full, with the rest retrieved from reference TRBV7-3 and TRBJ2-3, is GAGVSQTPSNKVTEKGKYVELRCDPISGHTALYWYRQSLGQGPEFLIYFQGTGAADDSGLPNDRFFAVRPEGSVSTLKIQRTERGDSAVYLCASSTGPGATQYFGPGTRLTVL.

The J gene is TRBJ1-3, the V gene TRBV7-3, with D unresolved. CDR1 is SGHTA and CDR2 is FQGTGA in the germline V gene. This CDR3 is 13 amino acids long. Between the trimmed V and J ends, which lost 4 bases and 0 bases, there was a span of 4 bases. CDR3 coding DNA: TGTGCCAGCAGCTGGGACTCTGGAAACACCATATATTTT. This translates into CASSWDSGNTIYF.

The chain uses TRBV7-3 and TRBJ1-2; 9 bases are shared with TRBD1. Per germline, CDR1 SGHTA and CDR2 FQGTGA. The CDR3 is 15 amino acids. The trim removed 5 bases at V and 6 bases at J, leaving 10 bases unmatched. Written as DNA, the CDR3 is TGTGCCAGCAGCCCCGGACAGGGGAGGATAAATGGCTACACCTTC. This gives the protein CASSPGQGRINGYTF.